A single sample is the source of the 8 T cell receptor beta chains below, sequenced in a study of cytomegalovirus exposure and HLA in healthy donors. The PCR ran on 60 Vbeta and 13 Jbeta primers. Here immunoSEQ multiplex PCR was the method, and the copy in TCRdb shows in-frame clones only, minus some. Among under 150,000 clones listed, around 82% were seen once. Material for sequencing was PBMCs. The receptors were sampled from a man in his forties or fifties in good health and CMV-seronegative.

The chain couples TRBV10-2 to TRBJ1-5; D not certain. The CDR3 sequence is 13 residues long. The V gene lost 2 bases and the J gene lost 9 bases, with 11 bases spanning the gap. In germline, CDR1 is WSHSY, CDR2 SAAADI. This CDR3 reads CASSEEDRGPQHF. In DNA form, the CDR3 reads TGCGCCAGCAGTGAGGAGGACCGGGGGCCCCAGCATTTT.

The chain couples TRBV5-1 to TRBJ1-4; D might be TRBD1 (5 bases). Germline CDR1 reads SGHRS; CDR2 reads YFSETQ. V dropped 4 bases and J dropped 6 bases, with 13 bases sitting between them. The CDR3 extends over 14 amino acids. The CDR3, as DNA: TGCGCCAGCAGCGCGGGGGGTTCCTATGAAAAACTGTTTTTT. This gives the protein CASSAGGSYEKLFF.

The rearrangement joins TRBV29-1 to TRBJ2-1; TRBD2 agrees at 8 bases. Germline loops: CDR1 SQVTM, CDR2 ANQGSEA. The CDR3 contains 14 residues. V was pared by 6 bases and J by 8 bases, with 12 bases of the junction left unmatched. This chain's CDR3 is CSVPVPPGGDEQFF. The CDR3 bases are TGCAGCGTCCCCGTCCCGCCGGGGGGGGATGAGCAGTTCTTC.

This clone was recorded a few times. The chain is built from TRBV5-1 and TRBJ1-1, with 8 bases lining up with TRBD1. This CDR3 comprises 15 residues. Unmatched junction bases numbered 10, after V lost 4 bases and J lost 5 bases. Germline lookup yields CDR1 SGHRS and CDR2 YFSETQ. CDR3 residues: CASSPDGQGRTEAFF. Written as DNA, the CDR3 is TGCGCCAGCAGCCCCGACGGACAGGGCAGGACTGAAGCTTTCTTT.

The chain joins TRBV29-1 to TRBJ2-6; D might be TRBD1 (6 bases). The V end was cut by 3 bases, the J end by 0 bases, with 15 bases between. CDR1 and CDR2 from the germline V gene are SQVTM and ANQGSEA. This CDR3 region has 17 residues. CDR3 loop: CSVDLGRGSSGANVLTF. CDR3 nucleotides: TGCAGCGTTGACCTGGGCAGGGGAAGCTCTGGGGCCAACGTCCTGACTTTC.

The J gene is TRBJ2-7, the V gene TRBV11-2, with TRBD1 as a possible D gene (7 bases). This CDR3 has 15 residues. Trimming shortened V by 6 bases and J by 4 bases, and 19 bases separated the two germline ends. Germline V gives CDR1 SGHAT, CDR2 FQNNGV. CDR3 nucleotides: TGTGCCAGCAGAGTACCAGGGGGAGGTGGATACGAGCAGTACTTC. Protein: CASRVPGGGGYEQYF. Combining the CDR3 with reference TRBV11-2 and TRBJ2-7 gives the whole variable domain EAGVAQSPRYKIIEKRQSVAFWCNPISGHATLYWYQQILGQGPKLLIQFQNNGVVDDSQLPKDRFSAERLKGVDSTLKIQPAKLEDSAVYLCASRVPGGGGYEQYFGPGTRLTVT.

As regards this clone: Compared with germline, one end of the junction differs, possibly owing to a read error. Other DNA sequences of this sample code for an identical CDR3. This rearrangement joins TRBV19 to TRBJ1-5; TRBD1 matches at 8 bases. Per the germline V gene, CDR1 is LNHDA and CDR2 is SQIVND (reference sequence). The CDR3 sequence is 19 residues long. The CDR3 spells CASSIRRGQGPFSNQPQHF. The CDR3, as DNA: TGCGCCAGTAGTATTAGGAGAGGACAGGGTCCCTTTTCCAATCAGCCCCAGCATTTT.

The chain joins TRBV7-8 to TRBJ1-2; D not resolved. Trimming removed 2 bases at V and 7 bases at J, with 17 bases between. This CDR3 is 15 amino acids long. The germline gives CDR1 SGHVS, CDR2 FQNEAQ. The CDR3 spells CASSLNVRGGGGYTF. The CDR3 DNA reads as TGTGCCAGCAGCTTAAATGTCCGCGGCGGCGGTGGCTACACCTTC.